Shown below are 23 T cell receptor beta chains from a single sample sequenced in a study of blood T cells in healthy people across ages. Together with a sample-barcoded 5' primer, a J-beta primer mix was included in a second PCR lasting about 7 to 12 cycles. TCRdb called the 5' RACE reads again in MiXCR, with one record for every CDR3 protein. Among hundreds of thousands of distinct CDR3 sequences listed, roughly 25% were seen once. The data were also submitted as part of a second study, on T cells of mothers and their children.

Sequencing was performed on blood. Every receptor here comes from a boy under 18 in good health.

This clonotype has just a few counts. The chain employs TRBV12-3 or TRBV12-4 and TRBJ2-5; D is undetermined. Trimming took off 7 bases at V and 7 bases at J, with 10 bases between the two ends. The CDR3 contains 11 residues. The CDR3 DNA reads TGTGCCAGCACCTCATTGTGGACCCAGTACTTC. It is translated as CASTSLWTQYF.

The chain links TRBV29-1 to TRBJ2-1; a possible D gene is TRBD2 (5 bases). CDR1 and CDR2 (germline): SQVTM, ANQGSEA. V was trimmed by 4 bases and J by 2 bases, leaving 9 bases between them. The CDR3 spans 13 residues. The CDR3 protein is CSVVGDPYNEQFF. CDR3 bases: TGCAGCGTTGTCGGGGATCCCTACAATGAGCAGTTCTTC.

This clonotype has just one count. The chain uses TRBV29-1 and TRBJ1-1; 7 positions agree with TRBD1. CDR1 and CDR2 (germline): SQVTM, ANQGSEA. CDR3 length equals 12 residues. With V trimmed by 3 bases and J by 9 bases, 7 bases remained unmatched. The CDR3 DNA is TGCAGCGTTGAGATGACAGGGAATAAAGCTTTCTTT. Amino acid sequence: CSVEMTGNKAFF.

The sample holds one count of this clonotype. The V and J genes are TRBV12-5 and TRBJ2-5, with TRBD2 matching 11 bases. The V gene end was trimmed by 0 bases and the J gene end by 5 bases; junction bases not matched to a gene: 5. Germline CDR1 is LGHNT and CDR2 is FRNRAP. The CDR3 covers 16 residues. CDR3 amino acids: CASGLVLAGERETQYF. The CDR3 DNA reads TGTGCTAGTGGTTTGGTACTAGCGGGAGAGAGGGAGACCCAGTACTTC.

This clonotype was picked up many times. V usage is TRBV5-1 and J usage is TRBJ1-2, with D perhaps matching TRBD1 (6 bases). The V end lost 0 bases, the J end lost 5 bases, and 14 bases lay between the germline ends. The CDR3 is 15 residues long. Germline V gene data show CDR1 as SGHRS and CDR2 as YFSETQ. This CDR3 reads CASSLVEGGIYGYTF. In DNA form, the CDR3 reads TGCGCCAGCAGCTTGGTGGAAGGGGGTATATATGGCTACACCTTC. Together with reference TRBV5-1 and TRBJ1-2, the CDR3 gives the full variable domain: KAGVTQTPRYLIKTRGQQVTLSCSPISGHRSVSWYQQTPGQGLQFLFEYFSETQRNKGNFPGRFSGRQFSNSRSEMNVSTLELGDSALYLCASSLVEGGIYGYTFGSGTRLTVV.

The chain uses TRBV6-2 or TRBV6-3 and TRBJ1-2; D uncertain. In germline, CDR1 is MNHEY, CDR2 SVGEGT. This CDR3 is built from 16 residues. Trimming shortened V by 1 base and J by 0 bases, and 12 bases separated the two germline ends. The CDR3 nucleotides read TGTGCCAGCAGTTACTTCTCTGGACCAACTAACTATGGCTACACCTTC. Its translation is CASSYFSGPTNYGYTF.

In its sample, this clonotype was seen a few times. This chain links TRBV12-3 or TRBV12-4 with TRBJ2-5; possibly TRBD1 for D (5 bases). This CDR3 has 14 amino acids. V was clipped by 6 bases and J by 2 bases, with 13 bases between them. For the CDR3, the DNA is TGTGCCAGCAGCGCAGGGAAGGGGCAAGAGACCCAGTACTTC. Its protein product is CASSAGKGQETQYF.

In regard to this clonotype: At one end the junction does not follow the germline gene, possibly because of a read error. This sequence joins TRBV6-5 and TRBJ1-6, with TRBD1 identical over 7 bases. This CDR3 has 14 amino acids. Germline assignment: CDR1 MNHEY and CDR2 SVGAGI. As DNA, the CDR3 is TGCGCCAGCAGTTACGACAGGGTAGTCTCACCCCTCCACTTT. The encoded protein is CASSYDRVVSPLHF.

The rearrangement joins TRBV29-1 to TRBJ1-2; possible D gene TRBD1, 6 bases. V was clipped by 7 bases and J by 8 bases, with 20 bases between them. Germline assignment: CDR1 SQVTM and CDR2 ANQGSEA. This CDR3 region has 13 residues. The CDR3 region has the DNA TGCAGCGCCAATGGACGGGGGGCTGAGGGCTACACCTTC. This translates into CSANGRGAEGYTF.

About this clonotype: Without the conserved terminal phenylalanine or tryptophan, this CDR3 likely stems from a read error. The rearrangement links TRBV14 to TRBJ1-3; D is possibly TRBD1 (5 bases). CDR3 length: 16 residues. From germline, CDR1 is SGHDN and CDR2 FVKESK. Trimming removed 6 bases at V and 0 bases at J, with 15 bases between. CDR3 DNA sequence: TGTGCCAGCAGAGGTGCTGGGGGAGCCTCTGGAAACACCATATATCTT. Translating it yields CASRGAGGASGNTIYL.

This clonotype was counted between two and nine times. This chain links TRBV27 with TRBJ1-5; D is unclear. Germline lookup yields CDR1 MNHEY and CDR2 SMNVEV (reference sequence). The CDR3 covers 15 residues. With 6 bases removed from V and 1 base from J, the gap between germline ends came to 13 bases. CDR3 region: CASRAGSRSNQPQHF. DNA of the CDR3: TGTGCCAGCAGGGCGGGAAGTAGAAGCAATCAGCCCCAGCATTTT.

The J gene is TRBJ2-5, the V gene TRBV12-5; 7 bases line up with TRBD1. The J call may not be correct, given that the DNA end is closer to TRBJ2-7. Germline CDR1 and CDR2: LGHNT and FRNRAP. The CDR3 spans 14 residues. CDR3 protein: CASALGTATYEQYF. The CDR3 nucleotides are TGTGCTAGTGCCCTCGGGACAGCAACCTACGAGCAGTACTTC.

This clonotype was counted ten times or more. The chain employs TRBV7-9 and TRBJ1-4; D is unclear. CDR1 SEHNR and CDR2 FQNEAQ come from the germline V gene (reference sequence). This CDR3 is built from 11 residues. The ends were cut back, 5 bases at V and 7 bases at J, with 5 bases in the middle. The CDR3: CASSPGEKLFF. The CDR3 nucleotides read TGTGCCAGCAGCCCGGGTGAAAAACTGTTTTTT.

In its sample, this clonotype was seen a few times. This chain uses TRBV7-9 with TRBJ2-1; 9 nucleotides align to TRBD1. CDR1 SEHNR and CDR2 FQNEAQ come from the germline V gene (reference sequence). The CDR3 loop spans 15 amino acids. Losses at the gene ends were 3 bases for V and 5 bases for J; bases not matched to a gene: 5. CDR3 sequence: CASSLGTGKDNEQFF. CDR3 DNA: TGTGCCAGCAGCTTGGGGACAGGGAAGGACAATGAGCAGTTCTTC.

This clonotype was seen more than once but under ten times. V is TRBV29-1 and J is TRBJ2-7; 9 nucleotides align to TRBD2. Germline assignment: CDR1 SQVTM and CDR2 ANQGSEA. The CDR3 spans 13 residues. The V gene end was trimmed by 4 bases and the J gene end by 2 bases; junction bases not matched to a gene: 3. This CDR3 is CSVVAGVTYEQYF. Here the CDR3 DNA reads TGCAGCGTTGTAGCGGGGGTTACCTACGAGCAGTACTTC.

CDR3: CASSPGQGKVNEQFF. The CDR3 nucleotides read TGTGCCAGCAGTCCAGGACAGGGGAAGGTCAATGAGCAGTTCTTC. The genes are TRBV12-3 or TRBV12-4 and TRBJ2-1; TRBD1 matches at 9 bases. The CDR3 sequence is 15 residues long. With 5 bases clipped from V and 6 bases from J, the junction kept 8 bases outside the gene matches.

The chain recombines TRBV11-2 with TRBJ1-2; possible D gene TRBD1, 6 bases. Germline-derived CDR1 and CDR2 are SGHAT and FQNNGV. CDR3 size: 14 residues. V was shortened by 3 bases and J by 4 bases, with 12 bases between the two germline ends. CDR3 protein: CASSFGEGGYGYTF. As DNA, the CDR3 is TGTGCCAGCAGCTTCGGGGAGGGGGGCTATGGCTACACCTTC.

This chain joins TRBV9 and TRBJ2-1; 11 nucleotides line up with TRBD2. Germline V gene data show CDR1 as SGDLS and CDR2 as YYNGEE. The CDR3 is made up of 17 amino acids. J gave up 0 bases and V 4 bases, and 6 bases lay outside the gene matches. The CDR3 coding sequence is TGTGCCAGCAGCCCTTTAGCGGGAGGGAACTCCTACAATGAGCAGTTCTTC. This translates into CASSPLAGGNSYNEQFF.

The chain links TRBV4-3 to TRBJ2-7; D is unclear. The CDR3 has 14 residues. V lost 0 bases and J 7 bases, leaving 13 bases between the germline ends. CDR1 is LGHNA, CDR2 YSLEER, per germline. The CDR3 nucleotides are TGCGCCAGCAGCCAAGATCTGAACTCTCGGGAGCAGTACTTC. It translates to CASSQDLNSREQYF.

V usage is TRBV19 and J usage is TRBJ2-7; 8 bases are a match to TRBD2. This CDR3 comprises 16 residues. Germline CDR1 and CDR2: LNHDA and SQIVND (reference sequence). J was trimmed by 2 bases and V by 3 bases; bases with no gene match: 9. The CDR3 nucleotides read TGTGCCAGTAGTATCTTCGGGGGGGATATCACCTACGAGCAGTACTTC. It yields the protein CASSIFGGDITYEQYF.

This clonotype was counted between two and nine times. The chain employs TRBV4-1 and TRBJ2-3; D unclear. Looked up from germline, CDR1 is MGHRA and CDR2 is YSYEKL. Trimming cost V 3 bases and J 0 bases, with 7 bases left between them. The CDR3 consists of 14 residues. CDR3 loop: CASSQLGSTDTQYF. CDR3 bases: TGCGCCAGCAGCCAGCTCGGTAGCACAGATACGCAGTATTTT.

This clonotype was seen a few times. The chain links TRBV7-8 to TRBJ2-5, with 8 nucleotides matching TRBD1. V lost 3 bases to trimming and J lost 5 bases; unmatched junction nucleotides: 8. Per the germline V gene, CDR1 is SGHVS and CDR2 is FQNEAQ. This CDR3 comprises 15 residues. CDR3: CASSFQTGASETQYF. The CDR3 DNA is TGTGCCAGCAGCTTCCAGACAGGGGCTTCGGAGACCCAGTACTTC.

The chain employs TRBV4-3 and TRBJ2-3, with 11 bases fitting TRBD2. Germline values: CDR1 LGHNA, CDR2 YSLEER. Trimming removed 3 bases from V and 2 bases from J; junction bases left unmatched: 4. The CDR3 spans 16 residues. The CDR3 nucleotides read TGCGCCAGCAGCCATACGGGACTAGCGGACACAGATACGCAGTATTTT. Amino acid sequence: CASSHTGLADTDTQYF.